A selection of T cell receptor beta chains follows, all from one sample in a study of CXCR3-negative and CXCR3-positive naive CD8 T cells. TCRdb reprocessed the 5' RACE reads; each CDR3 protein has one entry and no DNA is given. The sample table sets out around 110,000 distinct CDR3 sequences. The sample consisted of naive CXCR3+ CD8+ T cells from blood. The receptors shown here come from a human donor in good health. Some clones in this sample may be carry-over from other donors' samples. CDR3s include the opening cysteine and the closing phenylalanine or tryptophan.

J: TRBJ2-5; V: TRBV30; CDR3: CAWSVWGQETQYF
J: TRBJ1-3; V: TRBV27; CDR3: CASSEDAWGGNTIYF
J: TRBJ2-7; V: TRBV11-2; CDR3: CASSLGRVSSYEQYF
J: TRBJ2-2; V: TRBV29-1; CDR3: CSVRQPNTGELFF
J: TRBJ1-2; V: TRBV29-1; CDR3: CSVEERGRGNYGYTF
J: TRBJ1-2; V: TRBV7-2; CDR3: CASSLQGTQPHYGYTF
J: TRBJ1-1; V: TRBV4-1; CDR3: CASSHPTGQGAAITEAFF
J: TRBJ2-7; V: TRBV4-2; CDR3: CASSPEGNVYEQYF
J: TRBJ2-5; V: TRBV20-1; CDR3: CSAPEDKETQYF
J: TRBJ2-5; V: TRBV2; CDR3: CATGGGGAGETQYF
J: TRBJ2-2; V: TRBV12-3/TRBV12-4; CDR3: CASSTANTGELFF
J: TRBJ2-2; V: TRBV28; CDR3: CASSPGLADPFFVGELVF
J: TRBJ2-3; V: TRBV7-2; CDR3: CASSPWTGTDTQYF
J: TRBJ2-1; V: TRBV4-1; CDR3: CASSQGLAPYNEQFF
J: TRBJ1-2; V: TRBV6-5; CDR3: CASSYSQGNYGYTF
J: TRBJ2-7; V: TRBV9; CDR3: CASSPFIVGEFDEQYF
J: TRBJ2-1; V: TRBV27; CDR3: CASSSPGQGASEQFF
J: TRBJ2-7; V: TRBV5-1; CDR3: CASSLSIEGTYEQYF
J: TRBJ1-2; V: TRBV9; CDR3: CASSVGLDENNYGYTF
J: TRBJ2-7; V: TRBV4-3; CDR3: CASSQGATTYEQYF
J: TRBJ2-3; V: TRBV4-2; CDR3: CASSPRDGGTSTDTQYF
J: TRBJ2-7; V: TRBV4-2; CDR3: CASSQASRGIEQYF
J: TRBJ1-1; V: TRBV27; CDR3: CASSSARGNTEAFF
J: TRBJ2-1; V: TRBV29-1; CDR3: CSVSTGDYNEQFF
J: TRBJ1-1; V: TRBV10-2; CDR3: CASSESGPEIGSNTEAFF
J: TRBJ1-2; V: TRBV12-3/TRBV12-4; CDR3: CASSPQGDGYTF
J: TRBJ2-1; V: TRBV7-8; CDR3: CASSPAGRQGAAIYNEQFF
J: TRBJ1-1; V: TRBV28; CDR3: CASSLWGTGTEAFF